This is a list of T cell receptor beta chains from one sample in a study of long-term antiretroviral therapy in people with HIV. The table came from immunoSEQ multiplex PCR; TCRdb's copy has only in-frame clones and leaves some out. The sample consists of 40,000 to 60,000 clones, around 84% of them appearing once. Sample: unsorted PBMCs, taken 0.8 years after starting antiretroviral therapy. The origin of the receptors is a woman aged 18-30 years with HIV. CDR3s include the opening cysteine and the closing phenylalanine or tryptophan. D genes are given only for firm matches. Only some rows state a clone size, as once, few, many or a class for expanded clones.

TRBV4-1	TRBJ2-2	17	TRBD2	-	CASSQPTGLANTGELFF	TGCGCCAGCAGCCAACCCACTGGACTAGCGAACACCGGGGAGCTGTTTTTT
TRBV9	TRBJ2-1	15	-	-	CASTVDQSSYNEQFF	TGTGCCAGCACCGTGGACCAGAGCTCCTACAATGAGCAGTTCTTC
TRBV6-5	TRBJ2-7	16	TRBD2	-	CASSSLAGGPGGEQYF	TGTGCCAGCAGTTCTCTAGCGGGAGGGCCTGGAGGCGAGCAGTACTTC
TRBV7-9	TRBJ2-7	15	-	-	CASSLSQGGSYEQYF	TGTGCCAGCAGCTTATCACAGGGTGGCTCCTACGAGCAGTACTTC
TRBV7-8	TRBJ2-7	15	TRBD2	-	CASSTTSGRAYEQYF	TGTGCCAGCAGCACAACTAGCGGGAGGGCCTACGAGCAGTACTTC
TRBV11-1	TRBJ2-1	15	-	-	CASSPLGDPYNEQFF	TGTGCCAGCAGCCCCCTCGGGGACCCCTACAATGAGCAGTTCTTC
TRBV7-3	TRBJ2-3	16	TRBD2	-	CASSAGLAGAGDTQYF	TGTGCCAGCAGCGCAGGACTAGCGGGAGCGGGAGATACGCAGTATTTT
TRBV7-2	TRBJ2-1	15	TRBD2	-	CASSAAGSSYNEQFF	TGTGCCAGCAGCGCAGCGGGGAGCTCCTACAATGAGCAGTTCTTC
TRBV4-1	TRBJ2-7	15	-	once	CASSQRTESSYEQYF	TGCGCCAGCAGCCAGAGGACAGAGAGCTCCTACGAGCAGTACTTC
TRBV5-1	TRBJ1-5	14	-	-	CASSRGTANQPQHF	TGCGCCAGCAGCCGCGGGACGGCGAATCAGCCCCAGCATTTT
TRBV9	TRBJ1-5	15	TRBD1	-	CASSEKTGYNQPQHF	TGTGCCAGCAGCGAAAAGACAGGGTACAATCAGCCCCAGCATTTT
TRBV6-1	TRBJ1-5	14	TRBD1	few	CASSGGTGDQPQHF	TGTGCCAGCAGTGGCGGGACAGGGGATCAGCCCCAGCATTTT
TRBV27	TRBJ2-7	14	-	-	CASRSGPGPYEQYF	TGTGCCAGCAGATCGGGCCCCGGGCCCTACGAGCAGTACTTC
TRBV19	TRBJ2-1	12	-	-	CASTLSGNEQFF	TGTGCCAGTACCCTGAGCGGCAATGAGCAGTTCTTC
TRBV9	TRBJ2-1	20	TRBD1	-	CASSASSGTGDWRSYNEQFF	TGTGCCAGCAGCGCCTCTTCCGGGACAGGGGACTGGCGCTCCTACAATGAGCAGTTCTTC
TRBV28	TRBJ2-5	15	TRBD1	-	CASSPSRDRKETQYF	TGTGCCAGCAGTCCGTCCCGGGACAGAAAAGAGACCCAGTACTTC
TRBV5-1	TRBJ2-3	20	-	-	CASSFPAHTPRDSRPDTQYF	TGCGCCAGCAGCTTTCCCGCTCATACACCCCGAGATAGCCGGCCAGATACGCAGTATTTT
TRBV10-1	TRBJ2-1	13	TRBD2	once	CASLGLGHNEQFF	TGCGCCAGCTTAGGACTAGGCCACAATGAGCAGTTCTTC
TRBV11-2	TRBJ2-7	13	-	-	CASSMGNSYEQYF	TGTGCCAGCAGCATGGGGAACTCCTACGAGCAGTACTTC
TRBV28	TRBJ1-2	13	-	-	CASSRGSYYGYTF	TGTGCCAGCAGTCGCGGCAGCTACTATGGCTACACCTTC
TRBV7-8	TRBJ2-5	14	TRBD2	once	CASSHAPAGETQYF	TGTGCCAGCAGCCACGCGCCAGCGGGGGAGACCCAGTACTTC
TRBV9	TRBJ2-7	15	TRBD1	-	CASSVLGQGQHEQYF	TGTGCCAGCAGCGTACTGGGACAGGGGCAGCACGAGCAGTACTTC
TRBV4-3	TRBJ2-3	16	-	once	CASSLGGGGSTDTQYF	TGCGCCAGCAGCCTCGGAGGAGGCGGTAGCACAGATACGCAGTATTTT
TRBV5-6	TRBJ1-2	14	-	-	CASSLARTVYGYTF	TGTGCCAGCAGCTTGGCCAGGACAGTCTATGGCTACACCTTC
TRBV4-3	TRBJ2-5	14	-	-	CASRLYCRQETQYF	TGCGCCAGCAGGCTATATTGCCGACAGGAGACCCAGTACTTC
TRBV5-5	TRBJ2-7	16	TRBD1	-	CASSFYYTGTGDEQYF	TGTGCCAGCAGCTTCTACTACACCGGGACAGGGGACGAGCAGTACTTC
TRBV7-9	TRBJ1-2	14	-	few	CASSLSMSQQSYTF	TGTGCCAGCAGCTTATCGATGAGCCAGCAGAGCTACACCTTC
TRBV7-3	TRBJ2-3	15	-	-	CASSSPGSSTDTQYF	TGTGCCAGCAGCTCCCCGGGTTCTAGCACAGATACGCAGTATTTT
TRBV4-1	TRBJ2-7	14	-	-	CASSQVSGSYEQYF	TGCGCCAGCAGCCAAGTTTCGGGCTCCTACGAGCAGTACTTC
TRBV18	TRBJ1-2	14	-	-	CASSPREGSSGYTF	TGTGCCAGCTCACCACGGGAGGGAAGCAGTGGCTACACCTTC
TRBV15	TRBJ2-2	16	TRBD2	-	CATSRLSGINTGELFF	TGTGCCACCAGCAGACTTAGCGGGATAAACACCGGGGAGCTGTTTTTT
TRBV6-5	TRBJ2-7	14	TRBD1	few	CASSQRTGGHEQYF	TGTGCCAGCAGTCAAAGGACAGGGGGCCACGAGCAGTACTTC
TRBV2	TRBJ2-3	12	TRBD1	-	CASRTGGGTQYF	TGTGCCAGCAGGACAGGGGGAGGTACGCAGTATTTT
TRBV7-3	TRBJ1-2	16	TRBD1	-	CASSPPPGQGTYGYTF	TGTGCCAGCAGCCCCCCACCGGGACAGGGTACCTATGGCTACACCTTC
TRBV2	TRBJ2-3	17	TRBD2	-	CASSWLAGGVSPDTQYF	TGTGCCAGCAGCTGGCTAGCGGGAGGAGTTTCCCCAGATACGCAGTATTTT
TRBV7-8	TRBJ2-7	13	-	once	CASSLDRAGGRYF	TGTGCCAGCAGCTTGGACAGGGCGGGAGGAAGGTACTTC
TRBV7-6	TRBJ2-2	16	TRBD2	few	CASSILWEGNTGELFF	TGTGCCAGCAGCATTCTGTGGGAGGGGAACACCGGGGAGCTGTTTTTT
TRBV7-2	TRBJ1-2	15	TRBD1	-	CASSLKGTGGAGYTF	TGTGCCAGCAGCTTAAAAGGGACAGGGGGCGCGGGTTACACCTTC
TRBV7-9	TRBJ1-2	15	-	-	CASSLGPANMEGYTF	TGTGCCAGCAGCCTTGGCCCCGCTAATATGGAAGGCTACACCTTC
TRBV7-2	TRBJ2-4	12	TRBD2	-	CASSRSGGLLYF	TGTGCCAGCAGCCGGAGCGGGGGGCTTCTCTACTTC
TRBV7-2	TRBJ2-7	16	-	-	CASSLEASSLPTEQYF	TGTGCCAGCAGCTTAGAGGCCTCTAGCCTACCTACCGAGCAGTACTTC
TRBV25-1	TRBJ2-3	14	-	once	CASSELRLTDTQYF	TGTGCCAGCAGTGAATTGCGACTCACAGATACGCAGTATTTT
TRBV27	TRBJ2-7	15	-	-	CASSLPGTGVYEQYF	TGTGCCAGCAGTTTGCCCGGGACGGGTGTCTACGAGCAGTACTTC
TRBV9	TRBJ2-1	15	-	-	CASSRWGEVHNEQFF	TGTGCCAGCAGCAGATGGGGGGAGGTTCACAATGAGCAGTTCTTC
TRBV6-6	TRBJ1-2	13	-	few	CASSYSGSSGYTF	TGTGCCAGCAGTTATTCGGGGTCCTCTGGCTACACCTTC
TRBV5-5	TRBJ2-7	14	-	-	CASSPRGRGGEQYF	TGTGCCAGCAGCCCCAGGGGGAGGGGTGGGGAGCAGTACTTC
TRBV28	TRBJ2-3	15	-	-	CASSLDSPSTDTQYF	TGTGCCAGCAGTTTAGACTCCCCTAGCACAGATACGCAGTATTTT
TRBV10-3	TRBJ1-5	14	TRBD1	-	CAIRPQGAGQPQHF	TGTGCCATCAGACCACAGGGGGCTGGGCAGCCCCAGCATTTT
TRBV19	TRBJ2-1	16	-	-	CASRDSSRRSYNEQFF	TGTGCCAGTAGGGATAGCTCGAGACGCTCCTACAATGAGCAGTTCTTC
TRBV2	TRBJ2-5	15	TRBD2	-	CASTGLAGEQETQYF	TGTGCCAGCACTGGACTAGCGGGAGAACAAGAGACCCAGTACTTC
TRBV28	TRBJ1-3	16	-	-	CASRSGEGPYGNTIYF	TGTGCCAGCAGGTCTGGTGAGGGTCCCTATGGAAACACCATATATTTT
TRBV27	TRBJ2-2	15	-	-	CASTQGAGRPGELFF	TGTGCCAGCACCCAAGGGGCAGGGCGGCCCGGGGAGCTGTTTTTT